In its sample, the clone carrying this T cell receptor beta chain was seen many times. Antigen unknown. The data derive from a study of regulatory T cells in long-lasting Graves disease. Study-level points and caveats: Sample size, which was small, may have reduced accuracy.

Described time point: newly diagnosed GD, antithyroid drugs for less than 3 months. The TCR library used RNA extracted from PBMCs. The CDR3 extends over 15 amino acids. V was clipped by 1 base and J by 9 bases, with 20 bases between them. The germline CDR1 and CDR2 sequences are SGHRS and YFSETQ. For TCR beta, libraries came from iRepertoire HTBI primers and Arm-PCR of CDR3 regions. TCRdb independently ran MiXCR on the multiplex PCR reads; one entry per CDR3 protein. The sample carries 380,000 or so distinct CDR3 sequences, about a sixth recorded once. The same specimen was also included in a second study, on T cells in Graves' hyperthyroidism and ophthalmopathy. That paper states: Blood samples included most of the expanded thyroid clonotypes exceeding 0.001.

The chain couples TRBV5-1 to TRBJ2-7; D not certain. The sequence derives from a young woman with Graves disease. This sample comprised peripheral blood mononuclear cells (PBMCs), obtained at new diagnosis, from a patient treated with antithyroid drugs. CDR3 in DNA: TGCGCCAGCAGCTTGACCCCGGTGGCAATGGAACCGCAGTACTTC. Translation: CASSLTPVAMEPQYF.